This note documents a single TCR beta chain sequence. In the study's own analysis: For nucleated cells, counts were estimated from reference gene primer amplification. The table came from immunoSEQ multiplex PCR; TCRdb's copy has only in-frame clones and leaves some out. The V and J calls and clone size are taken from that table; D and trimming were inferred from the DNA. Here the sample spans approximately 70,000 clones, roughly four fifths being singletons. The V gene's germline CDR1 is LGHDT and CDR2 YNNKEL (reference sequence). The CDR3 covers 17 residues. The ends were cut back, 1 base at V and 2 bases at J, with 16 bases in the middle. This entry is derived from a study of blood T cell repertoires in COVID-19. Study-wide context: Material from acute and convalescent COVID-19 was sourced from the United States, Italy and Spain. In each case, the material was cDNA or gDNA derived from T cells, B-cell-depleted T cells, or PBMCs.

The receptor's source is a woman older than 75 with acute or convalescent COVID-19. The chain links TRBV3-1 (or the pseudogene TRBV3-2) to TRBJ2-3; D might be TRBD2 (5 bases). Sequencing was carried out using peripheral blood. The CDR3 DNA sequence: TGTGCCAGCAGCCAAGGACGCCTAGCCTTCGTCACAGATACGCAGTATTTT. Residues: CASSQGRLAFVTDTQYF.